The rows below give T cell receptor beta chains drawn from one sample of a study of control samples from healthy donors and cancer patients. Generated by immunoSEQ multiplex PCR, the TCRdb table keeps only in-frame clones and is missing some. In the table there are about 51,000 clones, 88% of which are singletons. The sequenced sample consisted of PBMCs. The receptors stem from a man aged 45-60 years with head and neck cancer. The CDR3 runs from the conserved cysteine through the conserved F or W. Each record gives: J gene, clone size, V gene, CDR3 protein. Size is stated for part of the rows, as once, few or many counts, or as a class when the clone is expanded.

TRBJ2-5	-	TRBV5-4	CASSLEGGPMETQYF
TRBJ2-7	few	TRBV19	CASRENRDRGYEQYF
TRBJ1-1	-	TRBV28	CASSFDSSYTEAFF
TRBJ1-3	-	TRBV30	CAWRTWDGSGNTIYF
TRBJ1-3	-	TRBV11-2	CASSFLKDSGNTIYF
TRBJ2-7	-	TRBV19	CASSNRGTVLDEQYF
TRBJ1-2	-	TRBV7-3	CASSQAPWVGGYTF
TRBJ1-6	-	TRBV7-9	CASSLGQDNSPLHF
TRBJ1-6	-	TRBV6-1	CASSDRWGRSPLHF
TRBJ2-1	-	TRBV24-1	CATSDSGLARNEQFF
TRBJ1-5	once	TRBV5-4	CASSRDSNQPQHF